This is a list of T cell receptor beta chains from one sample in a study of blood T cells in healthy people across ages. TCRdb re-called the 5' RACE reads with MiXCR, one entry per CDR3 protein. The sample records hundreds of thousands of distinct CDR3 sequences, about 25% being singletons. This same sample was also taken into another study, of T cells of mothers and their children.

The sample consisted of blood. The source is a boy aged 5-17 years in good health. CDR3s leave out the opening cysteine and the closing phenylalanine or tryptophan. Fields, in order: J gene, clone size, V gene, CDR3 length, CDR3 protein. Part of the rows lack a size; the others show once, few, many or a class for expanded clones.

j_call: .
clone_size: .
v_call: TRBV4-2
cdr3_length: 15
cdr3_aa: ASSPSTGALSSYEQY

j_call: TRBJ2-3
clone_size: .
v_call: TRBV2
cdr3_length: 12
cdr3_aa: ASSDDFSTDTQY

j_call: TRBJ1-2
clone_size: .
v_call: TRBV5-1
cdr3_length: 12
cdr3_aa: ASSLEQGGGGYT

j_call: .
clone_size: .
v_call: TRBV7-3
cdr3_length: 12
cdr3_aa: ASSLGSAYNEQF

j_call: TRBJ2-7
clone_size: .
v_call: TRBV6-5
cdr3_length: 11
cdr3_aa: ASSPRGFNEQY

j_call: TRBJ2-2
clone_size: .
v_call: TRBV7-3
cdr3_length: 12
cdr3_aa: ASSPWTSTGELF

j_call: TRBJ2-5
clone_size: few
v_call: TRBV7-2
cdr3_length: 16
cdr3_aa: ASSLGQGARVVQETQY

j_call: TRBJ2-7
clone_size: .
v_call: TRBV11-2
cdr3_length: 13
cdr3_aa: ASSFIGQGGYEQY

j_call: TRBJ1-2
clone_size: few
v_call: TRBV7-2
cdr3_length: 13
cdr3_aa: ASSLDGKADYGYT

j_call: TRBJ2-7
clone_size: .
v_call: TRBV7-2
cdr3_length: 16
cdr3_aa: ASSLSQGATGGYYEQY

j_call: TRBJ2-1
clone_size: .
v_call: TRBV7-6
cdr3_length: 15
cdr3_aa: ASSLLTSGGGYNEQF

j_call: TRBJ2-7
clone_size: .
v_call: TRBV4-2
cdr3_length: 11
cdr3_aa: ASSHWSSYEQY

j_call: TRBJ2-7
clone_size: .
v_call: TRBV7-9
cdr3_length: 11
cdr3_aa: ASSSDTAYEQY

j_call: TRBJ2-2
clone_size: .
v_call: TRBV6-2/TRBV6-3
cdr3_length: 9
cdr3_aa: ASTSPGELF

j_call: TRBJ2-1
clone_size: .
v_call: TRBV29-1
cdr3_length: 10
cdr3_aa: SVPLQGGEQF

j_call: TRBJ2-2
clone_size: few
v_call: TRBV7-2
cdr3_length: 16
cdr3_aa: ASTAIGWWGGNTGELF

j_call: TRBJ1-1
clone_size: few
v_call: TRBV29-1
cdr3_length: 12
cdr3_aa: SVEAVPSNTEAF